Included here is one T cell receptor beta chain sequence, with context. Its antigen is not identified. The data originate from a study of graft-versus-host responses after intestinal transplantation. As for the study in general: Multivisceral, liver-intestinal, or isolated intestinal transplants were given to recipients. Among the recipients, all got anti-thymocyte globulin induction and then tacrolimus and steroids for around three years. Study-level results: GvH clonotypes were identified within recipient marrow, with a subset emerging first in ileum or blood. Where graft-donor T cell macrochimerism was present, patients had high graft-versus-host to host-versus-graft clonal ratios in allografts.

Repertoires were generated with immunoSEQ multiplex PCR, while TCRdb's copy carries only in-frame clones and drops some. The sample consists of about 41,000 clones, 90% to 95% of them appearing once. This CDR3 is 16 amino acids long. The TCR sequence derives from a human donor who was the organ donor for an intestinal transplant. The chain joins TRBV21-1 to TRBJ2-5; whether TRBD1, the table's D call, matches the DNA was not checked. TRBV21-1 is deemed a pseudogene. This material consisted of unstimulated CD8+ T cells sorted from spleen or lymph node cells, taken before transplant. CDR3 residues: CASSKGRQGVEETQYF. The DNA of the CDR3 is TGTGCCAGCAGCAAAGGGAGACAGGGGGTAGAAGAGACCCAGTACTTC.